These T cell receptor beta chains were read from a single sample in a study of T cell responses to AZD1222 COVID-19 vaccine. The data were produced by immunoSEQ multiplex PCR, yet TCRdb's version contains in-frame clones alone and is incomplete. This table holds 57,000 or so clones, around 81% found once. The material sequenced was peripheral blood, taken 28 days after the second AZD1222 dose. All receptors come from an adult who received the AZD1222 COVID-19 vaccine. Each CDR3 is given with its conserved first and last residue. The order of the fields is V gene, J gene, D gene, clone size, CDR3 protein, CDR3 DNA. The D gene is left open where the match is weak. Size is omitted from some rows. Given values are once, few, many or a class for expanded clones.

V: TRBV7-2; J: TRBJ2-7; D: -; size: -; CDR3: CASSPTASRSHEQYF; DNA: TGTGCCAGCAGCCCCACCGCGTCCAGGTCCCACGAGCAGTACTTC
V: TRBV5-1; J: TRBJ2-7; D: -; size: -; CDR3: CASSLRVGEQYF; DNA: TGCGCCAGCAGCTTGAGGGTTGGCGAGCAGTACTTC
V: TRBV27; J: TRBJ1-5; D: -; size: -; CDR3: CASSPRGGRGWGNQPQHF; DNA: TGTGCCAGCAGTCCCCGGGGGGGCCGGGGGTGGGGCAATCAGCCCCAGCATTTT
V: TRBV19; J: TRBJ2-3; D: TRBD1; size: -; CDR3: CASSRGPGQGATDTQYF; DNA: TGTGCCAGTTCTCGGGGTCCGGGACAGGGGGCAACAGATACGCAGTATTTT
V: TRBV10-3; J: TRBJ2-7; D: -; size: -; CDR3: CAISDSGGSYEQYF; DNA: TGTGCCATCAGTGATTCTGGCGGCAGCTACGAGCAGTACTTC
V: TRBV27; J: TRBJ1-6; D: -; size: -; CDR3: CASSLIGSVGNSPLHF; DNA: TGTGCCAGCAGTTTGATTGGTTCGGTGGGTAATTCACCCCTCCACTTT
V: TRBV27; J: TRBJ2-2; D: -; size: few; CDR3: CASSLSFAGELFF; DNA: TGTGCCAGCAGTTTATCGTTTGCCGGGGAGCTGTTTTTT
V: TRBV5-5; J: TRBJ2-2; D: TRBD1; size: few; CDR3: CASSPRTGLGGELFF; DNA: TGTGCCAGCAGCCCAAGGACAGGTCTCGGGGGGGAGCTGTTTTTT
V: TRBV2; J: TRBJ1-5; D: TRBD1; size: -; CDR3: CASRPTGGRTKPQHF; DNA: TGTGCCAGCAGACCTACAGGGGGCCGCACTAAGCCCCAGCATTTT
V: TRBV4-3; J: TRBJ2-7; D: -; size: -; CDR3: CASSQEAGSREQYF; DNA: TGCGCCAGCAGCCAAGAGGCAGGGAGCCGCGAGCAGTACTTC
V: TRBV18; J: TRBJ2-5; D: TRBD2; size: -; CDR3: CASSPSAGGPGETQYF; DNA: TGTGCCAGCTCACCATCCGCGGGAGGGCCGGGAGAGACCCAGTACTTC
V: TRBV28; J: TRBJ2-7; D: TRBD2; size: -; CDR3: CASWTSSQRGEQYF; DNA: TGTGCCAGCTGGACTAGTTCACAACGGGGCGAGCAGTACTTC
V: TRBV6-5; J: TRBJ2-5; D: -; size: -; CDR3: CASSYSRETQYF; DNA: TGTGCCAGCAGTTATTCTCGGGAGACCCAGTACTTC
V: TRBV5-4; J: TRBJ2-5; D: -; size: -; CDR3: CASSSELERVETQYF; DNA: TGTGCCAGCAGCTCCGAGCTGGAAAGGGTGGAGACCCAGTACTTC
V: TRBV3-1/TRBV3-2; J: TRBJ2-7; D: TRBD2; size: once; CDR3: CASSQVVTLAGPISYEQYF; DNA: TGTGCCAGCAGCCAGGTCGTAACTCTAGCGGGCCCAATCTCCTACGAGCAGTACTTC
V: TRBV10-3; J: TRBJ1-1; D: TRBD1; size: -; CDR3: CAIRDRATGEAFF; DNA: TGTGCCATCAGAGACAGGGCGACGGGTGAAGCTTTCTTT
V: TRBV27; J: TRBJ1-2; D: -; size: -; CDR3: CASRDYGYTF; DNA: TGTGCCAGCAGGGACTATGGCTACACCTTC
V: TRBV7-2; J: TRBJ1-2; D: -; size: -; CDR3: CASSARVDYTF; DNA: TGTGCCAGCAGCGCGAGAGTGGACTACACCTTC
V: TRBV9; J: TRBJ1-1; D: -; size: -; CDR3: CASSVGAEPTEAFF; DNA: TGTGCCAGCAGCGTAGGGGCAGAACCTACTGAAGCTTTCTTT
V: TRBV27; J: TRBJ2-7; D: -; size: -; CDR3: CASSLLGQLSYEQYF; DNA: TGTGCCAGCAGTTTATTGGGACAACTATCCTACGAGCAGTACTTC
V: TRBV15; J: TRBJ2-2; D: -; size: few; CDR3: CATSRDRVPYTGELFF; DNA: TGTGCCACCAGCAGAGATCGCGTCCCCTACACCGGGGAGCTGTTTTTT
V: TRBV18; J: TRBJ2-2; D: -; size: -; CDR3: CASSPGVTGELFF; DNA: TGTGCCAGCTCACCAGGGGTCACCGGGGAGCTGTTTTTT
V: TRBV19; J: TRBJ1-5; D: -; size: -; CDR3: CASSRGRDNQPQHF; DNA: TGTGCCAGTAGTAGGGGACGAGATAATCAGCCCCAGCATTTT
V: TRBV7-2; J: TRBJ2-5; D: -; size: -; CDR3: CASSLELGVITETQYF; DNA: TGTGCCAGCAGCTTAGAGCTGGGAGTCATAACCGAGACCCAGTACTTC
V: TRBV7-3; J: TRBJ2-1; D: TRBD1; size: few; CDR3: CASSDRDRRYNEQFF; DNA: TGTGCCAGCAGCGACCGGGACAGGAGATACAATGAGCAGTTCTTC
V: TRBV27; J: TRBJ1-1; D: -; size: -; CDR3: CASKAGRNTEAFF; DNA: TGTGCCAGCAAAGCAGGGCGGAACACTGAAGCTTTCTTT
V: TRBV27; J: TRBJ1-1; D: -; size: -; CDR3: CASSSRQGNTEAFF; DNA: TGTGCCAGCAGTTCTCGACAAGGGAACACTGAAGCTTTCTTT
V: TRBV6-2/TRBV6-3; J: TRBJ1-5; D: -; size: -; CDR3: CASSYSYGQPQHF; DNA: TGTGCCAGCAGTTACTCGTACGGGCAGCCCCAGCATTTT
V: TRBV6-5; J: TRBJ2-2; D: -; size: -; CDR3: CASSYTGKGGELFF; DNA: TGTGCCAGCAGTTACACTGGGAAGGGCGGGGAGCTGTTTTTT
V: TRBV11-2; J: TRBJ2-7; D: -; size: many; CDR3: CASSFSRGSYEQYF; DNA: TGTGCCAGCAGCTTTAGTAGGGGTTCCTACGAGCAGTACTTC
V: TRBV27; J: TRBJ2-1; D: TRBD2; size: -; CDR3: CASNPALAGVKDYNEQFF; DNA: TGTGCCAGCAATCCAGCACTAGCGGGAGTTAAGGACTACAATGAGCAGTTCTTC
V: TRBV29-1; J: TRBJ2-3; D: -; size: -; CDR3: CSVRDSNTDTQYF; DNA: TGCAGCGTTCGAGACTCAAACACAGATACGCAGTATTTT
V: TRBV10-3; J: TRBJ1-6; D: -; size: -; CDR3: CAISESNTSARSPLHF; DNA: TGTGCCATCAGTGAGTCCAATACATCAGCCCGTTCACCCCTCCACTTT
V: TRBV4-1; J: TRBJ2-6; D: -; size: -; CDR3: CASTMGVLVTSGANVLTF; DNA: TGCGCCAGCACGATGGGGGTGTTAGTCACCTCTGGGGCCAACGTCCTGACTTTC
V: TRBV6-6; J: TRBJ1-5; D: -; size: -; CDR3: CASSPRKGTSVDQPQHF; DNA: TGTGCCAGCAGTCCTAGAAAGGGGACGAGTGTTGATCAGCCCCAGCATTTT
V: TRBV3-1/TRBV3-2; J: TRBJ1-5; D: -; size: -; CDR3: CASSLNRGRGAQPQHF; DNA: TGTGCCAGCAGCCTCAATCGGGGGAGGGGCGCTCAGCCCCAGCATTTT
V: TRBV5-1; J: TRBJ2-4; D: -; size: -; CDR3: CASSFSGDIQYF; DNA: TGCGCCAGCAGCTTTTCGGGTGACATTCAGTACTTC
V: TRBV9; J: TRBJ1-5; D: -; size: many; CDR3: CASSPDDSIHQPQHF; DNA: TGTGCCAGCAGCCCTGATGACAGCATCCATCAGCCCCAGCATTTT
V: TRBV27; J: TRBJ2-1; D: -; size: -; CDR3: CASSSKNRPPSYNEQFF; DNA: TGTGCCAGCAGTTCAAAAAACAGGCCTCCCTCCTACAATGAGCAGTTCTTC
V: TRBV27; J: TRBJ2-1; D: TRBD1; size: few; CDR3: CASSLNRGLSYNEQFF; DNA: TGTGCCAGCAGTTTAAACAGGGGGCTATCCTACAATGAGCAGTTCTTC
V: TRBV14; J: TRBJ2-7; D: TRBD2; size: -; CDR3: CASSQGRGRALYEQYF; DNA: TGTGCCAGCAGCCAAGGGCGAGGGAGGGCCCTCTACGAGCAGTACTTC
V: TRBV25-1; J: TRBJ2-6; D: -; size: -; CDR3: CASRRTNSGANVLTF; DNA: TGTGCCAGCAGGAGAACTAACTCTGGGGCCAACGTCCTGACTTTC
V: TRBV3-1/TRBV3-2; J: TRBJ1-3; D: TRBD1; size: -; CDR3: CASRQSSTGVRGNTIYF; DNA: TGTGCCAGCAGACAATCCTCGACAGGGGTTCGGGGAAACACCATATATTTT
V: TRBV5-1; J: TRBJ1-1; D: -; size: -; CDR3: CASSQEDWDTEAFF; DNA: TGCGCCAGCAGCCAGGAGGACTGGGACACTGAAGCTTTCTTT
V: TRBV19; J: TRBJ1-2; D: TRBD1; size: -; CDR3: CASSISPRQGAGETYGYTF; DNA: TGTGCCAGTAGTATTTCCCCACGGCAGGGGGCCGGGGAGACTTATGGCTACACCTTC